This is a list of T cell receptor beta chains from one sample in a study of blood T cell repertoires in COVID-19. This table comes from immunoSEQ multiplex PCR, and its TCRdb copy is limited to in-frame clones, with some not included. Of approximately 150,000 clones in the sample, 81% are singletons; the top ten hold around 8.5%. Sequenced material: peripheral blood. Receptor source: a human donor in a cohort sampled during active COVID-19. The CDR3 runs from the conserved cysteine through the conserved F or W. A D gene is named only where the DNA matches it firmly. Size values are once, few and many counts, or a class for expanded clones, and some rows have none.

size,V,D,J,DNA,CDR3
-,TRBV7-3,-,TRBJ2-2,TGTGCCAGCAGCTTTCAGCCTCTGACAAGTCCCGGGGAGCTGTTTTTT,CASSFQPLTSPGELFF
-,TRBV14,-,TRBJ1-1,TGTGCCAGCAGCCAGTGGAGCAAAGGCGACACTGAAGCTTTCTTT,CASSQWSKGDTEAFF
few,TRBV5-4,TRBD1,TRBJ1-2,TGTGCCAGCAGGCCGACAGGGTTATATGGCTACACCTTC,CASRPTGLYGYTF
-,TRBV4-2,-,TRBJ2-7,TGTGCCAGCAGCCGGAACAGCCACCCCTCCTACGAGCAGTACTTC,CASSRNSHPSYEQYF
-,TRBV6-5,-,TRBJ1-1,TGTGCCAGCAGTTACGTCTCAGCGGGCCACGGAGGAGCTTTCTTT,CASSYVSAGHGGAFF
-,TRBV6-5,TRBD1,TRBJ1-2,TGTGCCAGCACCGACCCGGGACAGGGAGACTATGGCTACACCTTC,CASTDPGQGDYGYTF
-,TRBV28,-,TRBJ1-2,TGTGCCAGCAGGCCCATGGGGGCCGGCGGCTACACCTTC,CASRPMGAGGYTF
-,TRBV29-1,TRBD2,TRBJ2-1,TGCAGCGTTGAAGTCTTTAGCGGGGTCCACAATGAGCAGTTCTTC,CSVEVFSGVHNEQFF
-,TRBV25-1,TRBD1,TRBJ2-7,TGTGCCGCCGGGACAGATACCTACGAGCAGTACTTC,CAAGTDTYEQYF
-,TRBV29-1,TRBD1,TRBJ2-7,TGCAGCGTTGATGTCGTGACAGGGCAGGGCTACGAGCAGTACTTC,CSVDVVTGQGYEQYF
-,TRBV12-3/TRBV12-4,-,TRBJ1-1,TGTGCCAGCAGTACCAGGGGCCAGTCTCCAGCTTTCTTT,CASSTRGQSPAFF
-,TRBV27,TRBD2,TRBJ2-7,TGTGCCAGCAGTTTAACCGGGAGGGGCTACGAGCAGTACTTC,CASSLTGRGYEQYF
-,TRBV7-2,TRBD1,TRBJ1-1,TGTGCCAGCAGCTTAGACCGGGACAGAAGAGCTTTCTTT,CASSLDRDRRAFF
-,TRBV7-9,-,TRBJ2-1,TGTGCCAGCAGCTTAGTAGCGACTTACAATGAGCAGTTCTTC,CASSLVATYNEQFF
-,TRBV25-1,TRBD2,TRBJ2-1,TGTGCCAGCAGTCGCGGGAGGAGCTCCTACAATGAGCAGTTCTTC,CASSRGRSSYNEQFF
-,TRBV27,-,TRBJ2-7,TGTGCCAGCAGTTCATCCCACTACGAGCAGTACTTC,CASSSSHYEQYF
-,TRBV29-1,TRBD2,TRBJ2-1,TGCAGCGTGCAAAACCGGCTAGCGGACTACAATGAGCAGTTCTTC,CSVQNRLADYNEQFF
-,TRBV28,-,TRBJ2-5,TGTGCCAGCAGTCTTTTGTTCGGAGCCCAGTACTTC,CASSLLFGAQYF